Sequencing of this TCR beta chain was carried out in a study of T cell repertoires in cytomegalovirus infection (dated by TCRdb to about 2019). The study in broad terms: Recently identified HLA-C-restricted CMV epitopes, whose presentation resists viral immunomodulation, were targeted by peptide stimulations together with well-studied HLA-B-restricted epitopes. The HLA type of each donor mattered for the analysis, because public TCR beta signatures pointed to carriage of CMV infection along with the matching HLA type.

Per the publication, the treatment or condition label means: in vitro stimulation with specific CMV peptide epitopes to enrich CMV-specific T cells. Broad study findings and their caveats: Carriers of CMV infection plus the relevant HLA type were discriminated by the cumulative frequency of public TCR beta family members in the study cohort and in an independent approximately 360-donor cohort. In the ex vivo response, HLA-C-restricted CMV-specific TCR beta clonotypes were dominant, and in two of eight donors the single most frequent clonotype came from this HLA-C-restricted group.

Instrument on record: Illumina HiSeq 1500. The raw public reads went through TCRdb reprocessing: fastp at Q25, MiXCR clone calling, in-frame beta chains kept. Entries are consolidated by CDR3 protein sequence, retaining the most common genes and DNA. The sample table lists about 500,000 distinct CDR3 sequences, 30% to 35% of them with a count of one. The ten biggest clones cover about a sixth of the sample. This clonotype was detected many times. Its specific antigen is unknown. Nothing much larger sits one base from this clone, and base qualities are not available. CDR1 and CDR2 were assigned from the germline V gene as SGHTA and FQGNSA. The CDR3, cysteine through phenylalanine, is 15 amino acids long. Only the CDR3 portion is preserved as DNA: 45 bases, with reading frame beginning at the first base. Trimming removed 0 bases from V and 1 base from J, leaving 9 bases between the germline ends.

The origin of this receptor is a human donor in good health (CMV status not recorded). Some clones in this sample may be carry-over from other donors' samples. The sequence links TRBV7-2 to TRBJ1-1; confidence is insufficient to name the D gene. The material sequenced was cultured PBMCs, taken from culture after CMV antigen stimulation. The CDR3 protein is CASSLAPRGNTEAFF. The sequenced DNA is TGTGCCAGCAGCTTAGCCCCCCGGGGGAACACTGAAGCTTTCTTT.